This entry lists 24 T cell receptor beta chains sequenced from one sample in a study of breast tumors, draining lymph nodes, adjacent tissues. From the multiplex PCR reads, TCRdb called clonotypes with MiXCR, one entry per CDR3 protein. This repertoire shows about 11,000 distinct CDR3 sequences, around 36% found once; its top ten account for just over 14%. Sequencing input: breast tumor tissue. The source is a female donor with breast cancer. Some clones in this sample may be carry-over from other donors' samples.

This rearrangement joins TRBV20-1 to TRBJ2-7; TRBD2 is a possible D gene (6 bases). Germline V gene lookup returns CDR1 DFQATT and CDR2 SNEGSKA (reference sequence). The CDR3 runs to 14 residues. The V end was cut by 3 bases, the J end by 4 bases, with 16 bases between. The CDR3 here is CSASAPGTQYEQYF. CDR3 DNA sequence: TGCAGTGCTAGCGCCCCCGGGACTCAATACGAGCAGTACTTC.

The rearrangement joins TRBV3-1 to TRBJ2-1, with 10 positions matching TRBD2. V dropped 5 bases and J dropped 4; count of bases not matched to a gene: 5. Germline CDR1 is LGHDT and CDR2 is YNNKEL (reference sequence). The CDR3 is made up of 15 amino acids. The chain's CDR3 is CASSDSGGNYNEQFF. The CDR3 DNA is TGTGCCAGCAGCGATAGCGGGGGGAATTACAATGAGCAGTTCTTC.

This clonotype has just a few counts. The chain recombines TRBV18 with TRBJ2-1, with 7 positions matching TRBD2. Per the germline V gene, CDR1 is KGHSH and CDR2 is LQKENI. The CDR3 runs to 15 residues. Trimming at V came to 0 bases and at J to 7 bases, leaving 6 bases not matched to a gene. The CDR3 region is CASSPPTSLDNEQFF. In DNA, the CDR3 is TGTGCCAGCTCACCACCGACTAGCTTGGATAATGAGCAGTTCTTC. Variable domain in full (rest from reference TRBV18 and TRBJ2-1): NAGVMQNPRHLVRRRGQEARLRCSPMKGHSHVYWYRQLPEEGLKFMVYLQKENIIDESGMPKERFSAEFPKEGPSILRIQQVVRGDSAAYFCASSPPTSLDNEQFFGPGTRLTVL.

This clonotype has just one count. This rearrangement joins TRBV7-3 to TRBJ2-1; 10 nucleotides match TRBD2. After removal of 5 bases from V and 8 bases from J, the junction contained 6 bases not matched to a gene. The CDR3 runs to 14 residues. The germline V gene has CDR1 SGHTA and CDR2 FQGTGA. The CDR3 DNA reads TGTGCCAGCAGCGGAATAGCGGGGGGCGATGAGCAGTTCTTC. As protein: CASSGIAGGDEQFF.

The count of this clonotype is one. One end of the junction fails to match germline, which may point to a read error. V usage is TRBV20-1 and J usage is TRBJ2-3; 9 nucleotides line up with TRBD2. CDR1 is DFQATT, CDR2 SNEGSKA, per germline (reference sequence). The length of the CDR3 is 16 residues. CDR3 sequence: CSAREIRGGVTDTRYF. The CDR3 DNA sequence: TGCAGTGCTAGAGAGATTCGCGGGGGGGTCACAGATACGCGGTATTTT.

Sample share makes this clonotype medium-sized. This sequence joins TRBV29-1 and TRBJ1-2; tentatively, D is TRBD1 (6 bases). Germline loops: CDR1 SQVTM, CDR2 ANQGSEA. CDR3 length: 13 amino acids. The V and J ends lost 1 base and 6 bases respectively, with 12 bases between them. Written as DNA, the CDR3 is TGCAGCGTTGAAGCTAGGGGGGGCGATGGCTACACCTTC. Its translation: CSVEARGGDGYTF.

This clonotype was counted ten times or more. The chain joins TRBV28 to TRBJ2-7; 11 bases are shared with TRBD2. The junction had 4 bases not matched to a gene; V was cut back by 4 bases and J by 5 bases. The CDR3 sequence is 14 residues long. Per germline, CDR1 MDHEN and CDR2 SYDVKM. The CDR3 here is CASSSLAGVHEQYF. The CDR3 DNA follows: TGTGCCAGCAGTTCACTAGCGGGAGTCCACGAGCAGTACTTC.

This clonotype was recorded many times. The CDR3 bases are TGTGCCAGCAGTGAAACAGGGGTTTCTCAGCCCCAGCATTTT. It translates to CASSETGVSQPQHF. This sequence joins TRBV6-1 and TRBJ1-5; 7 bases agree with TRBD1. Trimming took 2 bases from V and 6 from J; bases not matched to a gene: 4. Germline CDR1 is MNHNS and CDR2 is SASEGT. This CDR3 contains 14 residues.

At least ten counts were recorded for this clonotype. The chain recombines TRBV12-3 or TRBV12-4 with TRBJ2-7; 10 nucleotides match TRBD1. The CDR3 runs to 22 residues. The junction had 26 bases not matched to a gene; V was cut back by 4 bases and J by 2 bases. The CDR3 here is CASSSHRGTGDTIRNPTYEQYF. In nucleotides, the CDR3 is TGTGCCAGCAGTTCCCATCGGGGGACAGGGGATACAATCCGAAATCCAACCTACGAGCAGTACTTC.

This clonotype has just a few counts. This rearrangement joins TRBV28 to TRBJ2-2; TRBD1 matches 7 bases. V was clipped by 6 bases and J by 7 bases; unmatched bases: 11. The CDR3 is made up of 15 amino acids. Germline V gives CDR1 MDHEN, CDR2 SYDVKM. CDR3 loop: CASSRGDRDSGELFF. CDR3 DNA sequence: TGTGCCAGCAGCCGAGGAGACAGGGACAGCGGGGAGCTGTTTTTT.

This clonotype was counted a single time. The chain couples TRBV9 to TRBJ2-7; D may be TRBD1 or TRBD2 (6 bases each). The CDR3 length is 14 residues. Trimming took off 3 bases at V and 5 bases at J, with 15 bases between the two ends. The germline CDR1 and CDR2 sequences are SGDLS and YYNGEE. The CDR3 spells CASSAGGRGHEQYF. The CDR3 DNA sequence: TGTGCCAGCAGCGCCGGGGGCAGGGGCCACGAGCAGTACTTC.

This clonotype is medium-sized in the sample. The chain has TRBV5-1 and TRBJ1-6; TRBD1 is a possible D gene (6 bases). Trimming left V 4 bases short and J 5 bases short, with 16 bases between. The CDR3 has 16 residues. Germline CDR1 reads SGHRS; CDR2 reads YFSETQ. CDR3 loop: CASSDSLKGDNSPLHF. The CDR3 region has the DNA TGCGCCAGCAGCGACTCTCTAAAGGGGGATAATTCACCCCTCCACTTT.

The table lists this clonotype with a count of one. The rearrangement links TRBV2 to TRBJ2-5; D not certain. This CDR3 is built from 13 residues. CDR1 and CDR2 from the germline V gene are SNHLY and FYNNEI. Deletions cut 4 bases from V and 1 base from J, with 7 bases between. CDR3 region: CASSGQLQETQYF. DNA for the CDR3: TGTGCCAGCAGTGGTCAGCTCCAAGAGACCCAGTACTTC.

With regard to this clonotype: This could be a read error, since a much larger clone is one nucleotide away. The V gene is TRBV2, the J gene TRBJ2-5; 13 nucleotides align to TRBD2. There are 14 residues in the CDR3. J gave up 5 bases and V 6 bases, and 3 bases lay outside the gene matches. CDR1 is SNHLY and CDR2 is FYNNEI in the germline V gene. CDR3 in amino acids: CASRGTSGVETQYF. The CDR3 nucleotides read TGTGCCAGCAGAGGGACTAGCGGGGTGGAGACCCAGTACTTC. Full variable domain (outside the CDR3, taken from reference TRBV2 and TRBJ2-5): EPEVTQTPSHQVTQMGQEVILRCVPISNHLYFYWYRQILGQKVEFLVSFYNNEISEKSEIFDDQFSVERPDGSNFTLKIRSTKLEDSAMYFCASRGTSGVETQYFGPGTRLLVL.

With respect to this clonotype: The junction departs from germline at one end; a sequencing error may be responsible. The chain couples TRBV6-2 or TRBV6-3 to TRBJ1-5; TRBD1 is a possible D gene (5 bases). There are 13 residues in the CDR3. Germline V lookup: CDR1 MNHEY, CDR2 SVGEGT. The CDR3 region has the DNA TGTGCCAGCGGTTACGACAGTAATCAGCCCCAGCATTTT. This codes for CASGYDSNQPQHF.

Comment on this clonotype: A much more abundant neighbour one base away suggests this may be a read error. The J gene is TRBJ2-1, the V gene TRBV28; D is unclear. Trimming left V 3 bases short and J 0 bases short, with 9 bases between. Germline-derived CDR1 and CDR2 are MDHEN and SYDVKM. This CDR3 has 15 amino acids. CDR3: CASSLDQSSYNEQFF. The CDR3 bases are TGTGCCAGCAGTTTGGACCAGAGCTCCTACAATGAGCAGTTCTTC.

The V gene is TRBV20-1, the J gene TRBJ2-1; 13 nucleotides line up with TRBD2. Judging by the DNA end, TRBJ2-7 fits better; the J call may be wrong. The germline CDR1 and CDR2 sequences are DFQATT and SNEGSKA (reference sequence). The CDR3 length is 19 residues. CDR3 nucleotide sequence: TGCAGTGCGCCCTCACGACTAGCGGGAGGACCCTCCTCCTACAGTGAGCAGTACTTC. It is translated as CSAPSRLAGGPSSYSEQYF.

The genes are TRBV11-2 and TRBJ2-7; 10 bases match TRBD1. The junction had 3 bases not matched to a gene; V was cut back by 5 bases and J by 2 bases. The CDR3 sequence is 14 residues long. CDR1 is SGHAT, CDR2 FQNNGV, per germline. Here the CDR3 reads CASSRTGGTYEQYF. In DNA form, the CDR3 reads TGTGCCAGCAGCCGGACAGGGGGGACCTACGAGCAGTACTTC.

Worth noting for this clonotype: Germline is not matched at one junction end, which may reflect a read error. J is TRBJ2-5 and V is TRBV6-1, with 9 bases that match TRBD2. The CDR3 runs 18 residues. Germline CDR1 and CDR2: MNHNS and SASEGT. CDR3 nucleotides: TGTGCCAGCAGTGAAGCGCTCCTAGCGGGGAGTCAAAAAGAGACCCGGTACTTC. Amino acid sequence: CASSEALLAGSQKETRYF.

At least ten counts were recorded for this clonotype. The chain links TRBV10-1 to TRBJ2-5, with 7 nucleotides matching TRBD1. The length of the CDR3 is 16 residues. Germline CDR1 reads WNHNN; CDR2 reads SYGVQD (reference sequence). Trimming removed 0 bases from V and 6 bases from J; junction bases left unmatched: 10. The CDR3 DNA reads TGCGCCAGCAGTGAGTCAGTGACAGGGATGAGAAAGACCCAGTACTTC. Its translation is CASSESVTGMRKTQYF.

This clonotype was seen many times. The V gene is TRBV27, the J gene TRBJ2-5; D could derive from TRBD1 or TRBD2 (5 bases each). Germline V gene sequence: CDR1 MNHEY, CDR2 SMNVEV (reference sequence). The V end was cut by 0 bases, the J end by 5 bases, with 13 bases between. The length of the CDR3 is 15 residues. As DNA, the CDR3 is TGTGCCAGCAGTTTATCGGTGGGGGACCGGGAGACCCAGTACTTC. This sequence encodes CASSLSVGDRETQYF.

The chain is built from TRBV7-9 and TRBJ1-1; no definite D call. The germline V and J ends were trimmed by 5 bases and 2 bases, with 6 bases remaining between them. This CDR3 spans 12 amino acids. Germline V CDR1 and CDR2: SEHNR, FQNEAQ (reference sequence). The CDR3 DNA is TGTGCCAGCAGCGAGGATAACACTGAAGCTTTCTTT. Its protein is CASSEDNTEAFF.

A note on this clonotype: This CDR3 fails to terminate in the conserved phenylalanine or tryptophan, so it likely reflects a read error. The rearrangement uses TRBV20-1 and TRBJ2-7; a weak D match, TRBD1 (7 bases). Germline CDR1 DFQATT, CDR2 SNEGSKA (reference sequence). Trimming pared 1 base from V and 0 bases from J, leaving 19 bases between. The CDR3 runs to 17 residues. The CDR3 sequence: CSARALAGGQISYEQYL. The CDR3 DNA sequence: TGCAGTGCTAGAGCCCTGGCCGGGGGACAGATCTCCTACGAGCAGTACCTC.

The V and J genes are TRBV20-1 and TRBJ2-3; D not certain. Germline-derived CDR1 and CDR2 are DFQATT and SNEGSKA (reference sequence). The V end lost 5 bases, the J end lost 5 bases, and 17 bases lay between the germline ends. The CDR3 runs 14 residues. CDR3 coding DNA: TGCAGTGCTGAGTATGACCTTCCTAGAGATACGCAGTATTTT. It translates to CSAEYDLPRDTQYF.